This TCR beta chain originates from a study of T cell repertoires in cytomegalovirus infection. The V end was cut by 3 bases, the J end by 0 bases, with 3 bases between. Germline CDR1 MDHEN, CDR2 SYDVKM. The CDR3 spans 13 residues. MiXCR was run by TCRdb on the reads, yielding one entry per CDR3 protein. The sample shows about 160,000 distinct CDR3 sequences, roughly a sixth of them seen only once. This clonotype has a count of ten or more. The specimen was CD8+ T cells from PBMCs. The chain employs TRBV28 and TRBJ2-4; the D is unclear. The TCR sequence derives from a human donor in good health (CMV status not recorded). Some clones in this sample may be carry-over from other donors' samples. CDR3 sequence: CASSFGAKNIQYF. DNA for the CDR3: TGTGCCAGCAGTTTCGGAGCCAAAAACATTCAGTACTTC.